This T cell receptor (beta chain) was profiled in a study of T cell repertoires in cytomegalovirus infection. TCRdb re-derived calls from the reads in MiXCR, one entry per CDR3 protein. This table holds 600,000 to 700,000 distinct CDR3 sequences, around a third found once. A word on this clonotype: Antigen unknown.

The CDR3 covers 13 residues. Per germline, CDR1 DFQATT and CDR2 SNEGSKA (reference sequence). Trimming shortened V by 3 bases and J by 0 bases, and 6 bases separated the two germline ends. This chain joins TRBV20-1 and TRBJ1-5; no clear D gene. Sample: cultured PBMCs, taken from culture after CMV antigen stimulation. The sequence derives from a human donor in good health (CMV status not recorded). Some clones in this sample may be carry-over from other donors' samples. CDR3 sequence reads: CSASSRSNQPQHF. The CDR3 DNA reads TGCAGTGCTAGTAGCCGTAGCAATCAGCCCCAGCATTTT.